This T cell receptor (beta chain) was obtained from a study of OX40 agonist ivuxolimab in advanced cancers. Generated by immunoSEQ multiplex PCR, the TCRdb table keeps only in-frame clones and is missing some. Among fewer than 40,000 clones, about three quarters were seen once, and the ten largest hold approximately 9.8%. The V end lost 0 bases, the J end lost 5 bases, and 10 bases lay between the germline ends. Germline assignment: CDR1 WNHNN and CDR2 SYGVQD (reference sequence). The CDR3 sequence is 14 residues long. This specimen consisted of CD4+ or CD8+ T cells sorted from blood, obtained in a trial of the OX40 agonist ivuxolimab. This TCR came from an adult with an advanced solid tumor such as melanoma, head and neck, liver or kidney cancer. The rearrangement joins TRBV10-1 to TRBJ2-5; D gene uncertain. The CDR3 DNA sequence: TGCGCCAGCAGTGAGTCGTTAGGGCAGGAGACCCAGTACTTC. This gives the protein CASSESLGQETQYF.